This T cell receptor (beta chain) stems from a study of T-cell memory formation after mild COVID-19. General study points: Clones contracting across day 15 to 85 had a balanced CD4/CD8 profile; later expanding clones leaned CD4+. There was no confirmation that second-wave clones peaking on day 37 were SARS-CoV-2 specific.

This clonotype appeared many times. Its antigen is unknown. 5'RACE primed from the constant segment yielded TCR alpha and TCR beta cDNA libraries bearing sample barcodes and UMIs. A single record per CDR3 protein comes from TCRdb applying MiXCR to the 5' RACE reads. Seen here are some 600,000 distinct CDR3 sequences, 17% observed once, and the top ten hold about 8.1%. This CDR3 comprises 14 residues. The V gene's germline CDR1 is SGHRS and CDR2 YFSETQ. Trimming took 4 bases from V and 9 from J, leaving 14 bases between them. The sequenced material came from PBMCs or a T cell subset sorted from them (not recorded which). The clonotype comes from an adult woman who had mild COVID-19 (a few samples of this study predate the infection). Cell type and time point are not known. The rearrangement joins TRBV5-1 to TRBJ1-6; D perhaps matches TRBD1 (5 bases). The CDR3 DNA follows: TGCGCCAGCAGCCGGACCGGGGGTGGTTCACCCCTCCACTTT. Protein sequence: CASSRTGGGSPLHF.